One and the same sample provided the 24 T cell receptor beta chains below, sequenced in a study of graft-versus-host responses after intestinal transplantation. Here immunoSEQ multiplex PCR was the method, and the copy in TCRdb shows in-frame clones only, minus some. The sample lists around 100,000 clones; just under 95% were seen once. These receptors lack a known antigen. The sequenced sample was unstimulated CD8+ T cells sorted from spleen or lymph node cells, obtained before transplant. Receptors were obtained from a human donor who was the organ donor for an intestinal transplant.

The genes are TRBV10-1 and TRBJ2-1; 10 nucleotides line up with TRBD2. V was clipped by 8 bases and J by 8 bases; unmatched bases: 18. Germline CDR1 and CDR2: WNHNN and SYGVQD (reference sequence). The CDR3 contains 17 residues. CDR3: CASPKPRMIAGGHEQFF. Written as DNA, the CDR3 is TGCGCCAGCCCGAAACCCCGAATGATAGCGGGAGGCCATGAGCAGTTCTTC.

V gene TRBV27 combines with J gene TRBJ2-1; D not certain. Germline CDR1 is MNHEY and CDR2 is SMNVEV (reference sequence). CDR3 length equals 17 residues. Trimming removed 4 bases from V and 7 bases from J, with 23 bases in between. The CDR3: CASSSFLSGLGVNEQFF. The CDR3 DNA is TGTGCCAGCAGTTCCTTCCTTAGTGGGTTAGGTGTGAATGAGCAGTTCTTC.

The chain is built from TRBV9 and TRBJ2-1; D gene ambiguous. The V gene's germline CDR1 is SGDLS and CDR2 YYNGEE. Trimming took 2 bases from V and 9 from J, leaving 21 bases between them. The CDR3 has 16 residues. CDR3 bases: TGTGCCAGCAGCGTGGCACAAACCAATCTCATGGGTGAGCAGTTCTTC. This gives the protein CASSVAQTNLMGEQFF.

A remark on this clone: The sample holds other DNA sequences that translate to the same CDR3. This chain uses TRBV19 with TRBJ2-7, with TRBD2 as a possible D gene (5 bases). CDR1 LNHDA and CDR2 SQIVND come from the germline V gene (reference sequence). V gave up 3 bases and J gave up 5 bases, with 5 bases separating them. The CDR3 length is 11 residues. The CDR3 nucleotides are TGTGCCAGTAGTATGAGGGACGAGCAGTACTTC. Protein sequence: CASSMRDEQYF.

This sequence joins TRBV27 and TRBJ1-1; a possible D gene is TRBD1 (6 bases). Germline CDR1 reads MNHEY; CDR2 reads SMNVEV (reference sequence). The CDR3 sequence is 15 residues long. Trimming cost V 3 bases and J 0 bases, with 11 bases left between them. Written as DNA, the CDR3 is TGTGCCAGCAGTTTGTGGGGGGCCATGAACACTGAAGCTTTCTTT. Translation gives CASSLWGAMNTEAFF.

This clone was seen a single time. No DNA is shown, since the ends of the CDR3 on it are uncertain; the CDR3 is the one TCRdb lists. The V and J genes are TRBV7-3 and TRBJ2-7; the table gives TRBD1 as D, unverified against the DNA. The CDR3 contains 14 residues when both ends are counted. Per germline, CDR1 SGHTA and CDR2 FQGTGA. CDR3 in amino acids: CASSFGPGAYEQYF.

The CDR3 DNA reads TGTGCCAGCAGCTTTGGATCCGAGCAGTACTTC. Translated, it gives CASSFGSEQYF. This chain connects TRBV7-9 to TRBJ2-7; D unclear. Trimming shortened V by 3 bases and J by 6 bases, and 6 bases separated the two germline ends. Germline loops: CDR1 SEHNR, CDR2 FQNEAQ (reference sequence). The CDR3 totals 11 residues.

The chain recombines TRBV7-2 with TRBJ2-7; 9 nucleotides agree with TRBD2. The CDR3 consists of 14 residues. Germline-derived CDR1 and CDR2 are SGHTA and FQGNSA. Trimming took 6 bases from V and 0 from J; bases not matched to a gene: 3. For the CDR3, the DNA is TGTGCCAGCAGTTATAGCGGGAGCTCCTACGAGCAGTACTTC. Translated: CASSYSGSSYEQYF.

The chain employs TRBV29-1 and TRBJ2-7; 8 bases fit TRBD1. CDR1 and CDR2 from the germline V gene are SQVTM and ANQGSEA. J was trimmed by 11 bases and V by 7 bases; bases with no gene match: 10. The CDR3 is 11 residues long. The CDR3 DNA reads as TGCAGCGGCTTAACAGCACAGGGGGAGTACTTC. Its protein product is CSGLTAQGEYF.

The chain links TRBV4-2 to TRBJ1-1; 7 bases align to TRBD1. In germline, CDR1 is LGHNA, CDR2 YNFKEQ. The ends lost 7 bases at V and 4 bases at J; junction bases unmatched: 9. This CDR3 region has 14 residues. In nucleotides, the CDR3 is TGTGCCAGCACAGTATCTCCAGGGGGCACTGAAGCTTTCTTT. Translating gives CASTVSPGGTEAFF.

The J gene is TRBJ1-2, the V gene TRBV7-9; 10 bases agree with TRBD1. The CDR3 contains 15 residues. Losses at the gene ends were 3 bases for V and 4 bases for J; bases not matched to a gene: 5. Germline CDR1 reads SEHNR; CDR2 reads FQNEAQ (reference sequence). The CDR3 sequence is CASSLGQGKSYGYTF. The CDR3 nucleotides are TGTGCCAGCAGCTTGGGACAGGGGAAGAGCTATGGCTACACCTTC.

The chain links TRBV6-5 to TRBJ2-1; TRBD2 agrees at 13 bases. Germline assignment: CDR1 MNHEY and CDR2 SVGAGI. There are 13 residues in the CDR3. V was pared by 8 bases and J by 8 bases, with 3 bases of the junction left unmatched. The CDR3 region is CASGLAGVHEQFF. CDR3 sequence (DNA): TGTGCCAGCGGACTAGCGGGAGTTCATGAGCAGTTCTTC.

The rearrangement joins TRBV27 to TRBJ2-2, with TRBD2 matching over 13 bases. Germline CDR1 MNHEY, CDR2 SMNVEV (reference sequence). The ends lost 6 bases at V and 8 bases at J; junction bases unmatched: 9. The CDR3 loop spans 16 amino acids. The CDR3 region has the DNA TGTGCCAGCAGCTTAATACTAGCGGGAGGGCCTGGGGAGCTGTTTTTT. This sequence encodes CASSLILAGGPGELFF.

This chain connects TRBV19 to TRBJ2-1; weak D call: TRBD2 (5 bases). CDR1 and CDR2 from the germline V gene are LNHDA and SQIVND (reference sequence). The CDR3 contains 15 residues. Trimming cost V 0 bases and J 4 bases, with 10 bases left between them. The CDR3 DNA follows: TGTGCCAGTAGTATAGACCCACTAGTTTACAATGAGCAGTTCTTC. Translation gives CASSIDPLVYNEQFF.

The V call is TRBV9, the J call TRBJ2-7; no definite D call. Germline CDR1 reads SGDLS; CDR2 reads YYNGEE. CDR3 length equals 15 residues. Trimming pared 4 bases from V and 0 bases from J, leaving 14 bases between. CDR3 coding DNA: TGTGCCAGCAGCCCTATGGGCGTCAGCTCCTACGAGCAGTACTTC. Amino acids: CASSPMGVSSYEQYF.

For the CDR3, the DNA is TGTGCCAGCAGGGGGGGGGCCAAAAACATTCAGTACTTC. Translating it yields CASRGGAKNIQYF. J is TRBJ2-4 and V is TRBV6-5; 7 bases fit TRBD2. V lost 6 bases, J lost 1 base, and 0 bases stayed unmatched. The germline V gene encodes CDR1 MNHEY and CDR2 SVGAGI. The CDR3 spans 13 residues.

This rearrangement joins TRBV2 to TRBJ2-7; the match to TRBD1 covers 7 bases. Trimming cost V 6 bases and J 6 bases; bases outside gene matches: 8. The CDR3 has 13 amino acids. Germline CDR1 and CDR2: SNHLY and FYNNEI. This CDR3 reads CASRGGPTPEQYF. CDR3 bases: TGTGCCAGCAGAGGGGGCCCCACACCCGAGCAGTACTTC. Full variable domain (rest looked up from reference TRBV2 and TRBJ2-7): EPEVTQTPSHQVTQMGQEVILRCVPISNHLYFYWYRQILGQKVEFLVSFYNNEISEKSEIFDDQFSVERPDGSNFTLKIRSTKLEDSAMYFCASRGGPTPEQYFGPGTRLTVT.

This clone was observed a single time. The chain couples TRBV28 to TRBJ2-7, with 9 nucleotides matching TRBD1. The V gene's germline CDR1 is MDHEN and CDR2 SYDVKM. The CDR3 has 16 residues. V was clipped by 7 bases and J by 4 bases; unmatched bases: 14. The CDR3 sequence: CASITCKGQGLYEQYF. CDR3 DNA: TGTGCCAGCATTACATGTAAGGGACAGGGATTATACGAGCAGTACTTC.

The CDR3 loop is CASAGGTPTEAFF. The CDR3 DNA reads TGTGCCAGCGCAGGGGGCACCCCCACTGAAGCTTTCTTT. The J gene is TRBJ1-1, the V gene TRBV28; 8 bases fit TRBD1. This CDR3 is built from 13 residues. The ends lost 8 bases at V and 4 bases at J; junction bases unmatched: 6. Germline CDR1 is MDHEN and CDR2 is SYDVKM. The full variable domain, its missing parts supplied by reference TRBV28 and TRBJ1-1, is DVKVTQSSRYLVKRTGEKVFLECVQDMDHENMFWYRQDPGLGLRLIYFSYDVKMKEKGDIPEGYSVSREKKERFSLILESASTNQTSMYLCASAGGTPTEAFFGQGTRLTVV.

The chain employs TRBV4-3 and TRBJ2-5, with D perhaps given as TRBD1 or TRBD2 (6 bases each). The CDR3 covers 16 residues. Trimming took off 0 bases at V and 11 bases at J, with 22 bases between the two ends. Per the germline V gene, CDR1 is LGHNA and CDR2 is YSLEER. The CDR3 DNA reads as TGCGCCAGCAGCCAAGACCCTACGGGGGCGCCGTGGGAGCAGTACTTC. Translated: CASSQDPTGAPWEQYF.

V is TRBV6-5 and J is TRBJ2-3, with 7 bases lining up with TRBD2. V lost 0 bases, J lost 2 bases, and 5 bases stayed unmatched. Germline V CDR1 and CDR2: MNHEY, SVGAGI. CDR3 length: 16 amino acids. CDR3 sequence: CASSYSGGSLTDTQYF. The DNA for the CDR3 is TGTGCCAGCAGTTACTCCGGCGGGAGCCTCACAGATACGCAGTATTTT.

The V call is TRBV29-1, the J call TRBJ2-1; D remains unclear. Per the germline V gene, CDR1 is SQVTM and CDR2 is ANQGSEA. This CDR3 region has 13 residues. With 3 bases removed from V and 8 bases from J, the gap between germline ends came to 14 bases. CDR3 nucleotides: TGCAGCGTTGACGCTGATCGCTCCGATGAGCAGTTCTTC. Amino acids: CSVDADRSDEQFF.

The rearrangement links TRBV10-3 to TRBJ2-7, with D hard to call. V gave up 2 bases and J gave up 3 bases, with 11 bases separating them. CDR1 ENHRY and CDR2 SYGVKD come from the germline V gene. The CDR3 is made up of 14 amino acids. CDR3 nucleotides: TGTGCCATCAGTGAGGAGGAGTCTTACTACGAGCAGTACTTC. Translating gives CAISEEESYYEQYF.

This clone is a singleton in its sample. The same CDR3 is also encoded by other DNA sequences in this sample. The CDR3 coding sequence is TGTGCCAGCAGCGGAGGGGCGGATTCTGGAAACACCATATATTTT. Its protein is CASSGGADSGNTIYF. The chain employs TRBV9 and TRBJ1-3, with D perhaps TRBD1 (5 bases). V was trimmed by 3 bases and J by 1 base, leaving 11 bases between them. The CDR3 has 15 amino acids. Germline V gives CDR1 SGDLS, CDR2 YYNGEE.